This record concerns one TCR beta chain sequence. The antigen is undetermined. Some clones are missing from TCRdb's copy, which holds only in-frame ones; the method was immunoSEQ multiplex PCR. The profile shows 77,000 or so clones, roughly 91% of them singletons. Drawing of blood for sampling happened at baseline, at cycle 4 day 1, and at cycle 7 day 1. This specimen belongs to a study of OX40 agonist ivuxolimab in advanced cancers. Across the study: Partial responses were seen in three patients, one with hepatocellular carcinoma and two with cutaneous melanoma. Regarding the study as a whole: Within 6 weeks, CD4+ and CD8+ blood T cells expanded clonally at 0.1 to 3.0 mg/kg. The antigens recognized by the expanded peripheral T cells, that is their antigen specificity, were not determined.

The specimen comprised CD4+ or CD8+ T cells sorted from blood, sampled in a trial of the OX40 agonist ivuxolimab. The receptor was derived from an adult with an advanced solid tumor such as melanoma, head and neck, liver or kidney cancer.

The CDR3 DNA sequence: TGTGCCAGCAGCTTAGGGGGACCAGGGGAGACCCAGTACTTC. It specifies CASSLGGPGETQYF. V gene TRBV7-2 combines with J gene TRBJ2-5; D possibly uses TRBD1 or TRBD2 (5 bases each). Germline CDR1 and CDR2: SGHTA and FQGNSA. The CDR3 is 14 amino acids. The ends were cut back, 1 base at V and 5 bases at J, with 11 bases in the middle.